These T cell receptor beta chains were read from a single sample in a study of OX40 agonist ivuxolimab in advanced cancers. TCRdb's copy holds only in-frame clones and misses some; the assay was immunoSEQ multiplex PCR. The table has about 66,000 clones, 75% to 90% seen once; the top ten hold about 2.5%. The sample here was CD4+ or CD8+ T cells sorted from blood, taken in a trial of the OX40 agonist ivuxolimab. These receptor sequences come from an adult with an advanced solid tumor such as melanoma, head and neck, liver or kidney cancer. Each CDR3 is given with its conserved first and last residue. The D gene is left open where the match is weak. Clone sizes are given selectively: once, few, many, or a class where the clone is expanded.

clone_size | d_call | j_call | v_call | cdr3_nt | cdr3_aa
. | TRBD2 | TRBJ2-2 | TRBV19 | TGTGCCAGTAGGGGTCGGGGAGGGACCCGGGAGCTGTTTTTT | CASRGRGGTRELFF
. | TRBD2 | TRBJ2-3 | TRBV7-8 | TGTGCCAGCAGCTTAGTGGGGGGAGGGCCTGCAGATACGCAGTATTTT | CASSLVGGGPADTQYF
. | . | TRBJ2-1 | TRBV5-4 | TGTGCCAGCAGCAACGGGCCCAGCTCTCGAAATGAGCAGTTCTTC | CASSNGPSSRNEQFF
. | . | TRBJ2-2 | TRBV28 | TGTGCCAGCAGTGGGGTGACAGGACCCACCGGGGAGCTGTTTTTT | CASSGVTGPTGELFF
. | . | TRBJ1-1 | TRBV5-1 | TGCGCCAGCGGCAATACAGGGCTGAACACTGAAGCTTTCTTT | CASGNTGLNTEAFF
. | . | TRBJ2-1 | TRBV5-1 | TGCGCCAGCAGCCCGGCCGGGGGTTTAAGTTACAATGAGCAGTTCTTC | CASSPAGGLSYNEQFF
. | . | TRBJ2-2 | TRBV19 | TGTGCCAGTAGTCCGGGGGTCGCCGGGGAGCTGTTTTTT | CASSPGVAGELFF
few | TRBD1 | TRBJ1-1 | TRBV4-2 | TGTGCCAGCAGCCAAGAATACAGGACAGGAAGAGGCAGGCTGGATACTGAAGCTTTCTTT | CASSQEYRTGRGRLDTEAFF
. | . | TRBJ2-5 | TRBV19 | TGTGCCAGTAGTACGCAAGAGACCCAGTACTTC | CASSTQETQYF
. | . | TRBJ2-6 | TRBV5-4 | TGTGCCAGCAGCCCCGGACTGAGCTCTGGGGCCAACGTCCTGACTTTC | CASSPGLSSGANVLTF
. | TRBD1 | TRBJ2-2 | TRBV19 | TGTGCCAGTAGTGCGAGACAGGGCGTTAACGGGGAGCTGTTTTTT | CASSARQGVNGELFF